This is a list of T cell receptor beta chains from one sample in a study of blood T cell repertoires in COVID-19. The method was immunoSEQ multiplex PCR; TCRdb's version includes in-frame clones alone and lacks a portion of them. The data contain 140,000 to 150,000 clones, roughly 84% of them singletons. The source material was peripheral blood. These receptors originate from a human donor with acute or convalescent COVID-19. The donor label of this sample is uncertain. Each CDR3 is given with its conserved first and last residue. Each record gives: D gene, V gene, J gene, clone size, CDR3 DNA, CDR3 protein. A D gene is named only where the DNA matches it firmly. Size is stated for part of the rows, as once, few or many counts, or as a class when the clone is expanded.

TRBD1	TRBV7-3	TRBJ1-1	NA	TGTGCCAGCAGCCCAGGACAGGGGATAAGTGAAGCTTTCTTT	CASSPGQGISEAFF
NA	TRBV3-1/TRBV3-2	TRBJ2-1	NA	TGTGCCAGCAGCCAAGCGAGAAGGGAGGCGTTCTTC	CASSQARREAFF
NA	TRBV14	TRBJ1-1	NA	TGTGCCAGCAGCCAATATTTGAACACTGAAGCTTTCTTT	CASSQYLNTEAFF
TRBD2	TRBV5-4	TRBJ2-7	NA	TGTGCCAGCAGCGGCGCCGGGACTAGCGGGGACGGATGGTCCTACGAGCAGTACTTC	CASSGAGTSGDGWSYEQYF
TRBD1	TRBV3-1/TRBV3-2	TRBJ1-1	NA	TGTGCCAGCAGAGGGACAGGGACTGAAGCTTTCTTT	CASRGTGTEAFF
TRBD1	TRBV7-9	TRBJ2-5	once	TGTGCCAGCAGCTTAGTAGGGACAGGGGAACTAGAGACCCAGTACTTC	CASSLVGTGELETQYF
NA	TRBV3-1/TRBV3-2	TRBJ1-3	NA	TGTGCCAGCAGCCAAGATTCAGGGGCTGGAAACACCATATATTTT	CASSQDSGAGNTIYF
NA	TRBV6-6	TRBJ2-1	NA	TGTGCCAGCACCCTAGCTGGGGTAGGACTAAATAATGAGCAGTTCTTC	CASTLAGVGLNNEQFF
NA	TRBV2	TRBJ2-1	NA	TGTGCCAGCAGGGGTGAGACGGGGGAGCAGTTCTTC	CASRGETGEQFF
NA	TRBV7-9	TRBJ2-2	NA	TGTGCCAGCAGCTTAGATTCTCGGAACACCGGGGAGCTGTTTTTT	CASSLDSRNTGELFF
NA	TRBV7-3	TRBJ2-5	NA	TGTGCCAGCAGCCGCTCGGCGGCCCAACGAGAGACCCAGTACTTC	CASSRSAAQRETQYF
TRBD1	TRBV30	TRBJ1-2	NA	TGTGCCTGGAGTGTAGACAGGGCAGACGGCTACACCTTC	CAWSVDRADGYTF
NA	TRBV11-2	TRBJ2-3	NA	TGTGCCAGCAGCTTGGCTGGGAGATTGGCAGATACGCAGTATTTT	CASSLAGRLADTQYF
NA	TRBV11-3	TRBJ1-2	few	TGTGCCAGCAGCGGGGTGGCAGGGCATGGCTACACCTTC	CASSGVAGHGYTF
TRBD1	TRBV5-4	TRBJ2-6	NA	TGTGCCAGCAGCTCGACAGGGTCTGGGGCCAACGTCCTGACTTTC	CASSSTGSGANVLTF
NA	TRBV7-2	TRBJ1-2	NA	TGTGCCAGCAGCTTAGCGTGGACAGCCGTGTCTAACTATGGCTACACCTTC	CASSLAWTAVSNYGYTF
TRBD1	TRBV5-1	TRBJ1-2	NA	TGCGCCAGCAGCTTCGACAGGGGCAACTATGGCTACACCTTC	CASSFDRGNYGYTF
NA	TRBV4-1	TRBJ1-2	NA	TGCGCCAGCAGCCAAGTCCCGAAGGAGGGTTATGGCTACACCTTC	CASSQVPKEGYGYTF
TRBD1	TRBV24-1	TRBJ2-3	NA	TGTGCCACCAGTGATTCTCAGGGGGTTGGCACAGATACGCAGTATTTT	CATSDSQGVGTDTQYF
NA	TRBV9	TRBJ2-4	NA	TGTGCCAGCAGCGCCGAGGGCTCTTCCCAGATTCAGTACTTC	CASSAEGSSQIQYF
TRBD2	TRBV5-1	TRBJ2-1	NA	TGCGCCAGCAGCCGAGGGACTAGCGGGAGGCTTACCCCTCGGGAGCAGTTCTTC	CASSRGTSGRLTPREQFF
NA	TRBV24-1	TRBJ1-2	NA	TGTGCCACCAGCCCTGGCAGGGGAGACTATGGCTACACCTTC	CATSPGRGDYGYTF
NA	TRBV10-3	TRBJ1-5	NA	TGTGCCATCAGTGAGACAAATCAGCCCCAGCATTTT	CAISETNQPQHF
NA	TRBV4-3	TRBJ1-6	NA	TGCGCCAGCAGCCAGAAGCGGGAGGACGTAAGACCCCTCCACTTT	CASSQKREDVRPLHF
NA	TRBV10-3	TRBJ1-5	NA	TGTGCCATCAGTGAGCCTAATCAGCCCCAGCATTTT	CAISEPNQPQHF
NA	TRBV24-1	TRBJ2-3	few	TGTGCCACCAGTGACCACAACAGGGACGGGACAGATACGCAGTATTTT	CATSDHNRDGTDTQYF
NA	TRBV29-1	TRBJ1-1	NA	TGCAGCGTCTTTGGCACATCGAACACTGAAGCTTTCTTT	CSVFGTSNTEAFF
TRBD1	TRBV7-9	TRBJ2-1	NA	TGTGCCAGCCGCCTAACTGGACAGGGATCGTACAATGAGCAGTTCTTC	CASRLTGQGSYNEQFF
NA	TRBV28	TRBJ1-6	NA	TGTGCCAGCAGTTCACAGGGATTGAGCTCCTATAATTCACCCCTCCACTTT	CASSSQGLSSYNSPLHF
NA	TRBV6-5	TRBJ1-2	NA	TGTGCCAGCAGTTACTCACCGGCCAGGGGCTACACCTTC	CASSYSPARGYTF
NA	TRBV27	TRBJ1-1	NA	TGTGCCAGCAGTGCCGCGGGTGCCACTGAAGCTTTCTTT	CASSAAGATEAFF
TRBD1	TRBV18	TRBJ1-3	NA	TGTGCCAGCTCACCGTGGGACAGTTCCTCTGGAAACACCATATATTTT	CASSPWDSSSGNTIYF
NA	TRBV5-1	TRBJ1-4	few	TGCGCCAGCAGCTTGGACACGGCCGGGGGTGAACTGTTTTTT	CASSLDTAGGELFF
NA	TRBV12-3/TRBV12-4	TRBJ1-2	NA	TGTGCCAGCAGAACTTACCCCTATGGCTACACCTTC	CASRTYPYGYTF
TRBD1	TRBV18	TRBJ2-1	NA	TGTGCCAGCTCACCTCCGACAGGGGGGGGCTACAATGAGCAGTTCTTC	CASSPPTGGGYNEQFF
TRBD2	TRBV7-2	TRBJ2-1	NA	TGTGCCAGCAGGTCCGGGACTAGCGCTTACAATGAGCAGTTCTTC	CASRSGTSAYNEQFF
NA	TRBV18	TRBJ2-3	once	TGTGCCAGCTCGCTAAGGGACACACACACAGATACGCAGTATTTT	CASSLRDTHTDTQYF
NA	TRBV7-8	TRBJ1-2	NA	TGTGCCAGCAGTACGGGGAGAGGGAACTATGGCTACACCTTC	CASSTGRGNYGYTF
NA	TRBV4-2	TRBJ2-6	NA	TGTGCCAGCAGCCCTTGGCTCTCTGGGGCCAACGTCCTGACTTTC	CASSPWLSGANVLTF
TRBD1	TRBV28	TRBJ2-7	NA	TGTGCCAGCAGTGGGGTAGGGGACAGCTCCTACGAGCAGTACTTC	CASSGVGDSSYEQYF
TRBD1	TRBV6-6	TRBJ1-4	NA	TGTGCCAGCAGTCCCTATCAGGGGGACAGGAATGAAAAACTGTTTTTT	CASSPYQGDRNEKLFF
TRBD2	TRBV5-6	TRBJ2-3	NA	TGTGCCAGCAGCTTTCTGGGACTAGCGGGAGGTCCTCGCACAGATACGCAGTATTTT	CASSFLGLAGGPRTDTQYF
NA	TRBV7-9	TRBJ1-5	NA	TGTGCCAGCAGCTCCCTAGGGAGGGCGCATCAGCCCCAGCATTTT	CASSSLGRAHQPQHF
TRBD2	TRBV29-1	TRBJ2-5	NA	TGCAGCGTTTCGAGCATAGCGGGAGCTGGGGAGACCCAGTACTTC	CSVSSIAGAGETQYF
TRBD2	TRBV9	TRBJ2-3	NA	TGTGCCAGCAGCGTAGCGGGAGGGCCCGATACGCAGTATTTT	CASSVAGGPDTQYF
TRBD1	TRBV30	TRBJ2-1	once	TGTGCCTGGAGTGTACAGGGGCTCGGTGAGCAGTTCTTC	CAWSVQGLGEQFF
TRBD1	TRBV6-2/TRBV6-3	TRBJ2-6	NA	TGTGCCAGCAGTTCTCGTCCGGGACAGGGCTATACTGGGGCCAACGTCCTGACTTTC	CASSSRPGQGYTGANVLTF
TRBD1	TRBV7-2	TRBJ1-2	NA	TGTGCCAGCAGTCAAGCCACTGGGACAGCTCGGGGGGGCTACACCTTC	CASSQATGTARGGYTF
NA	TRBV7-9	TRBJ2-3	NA	TGTGCCAGCAGCTTAAGTTGGAGCGGCGATACGCAGTATTTT	CASSLSWSGDTQYF
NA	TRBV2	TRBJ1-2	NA	TGTGCCAGCACCGTGGGGGGGGTAATCGTGCATGGCTACACCTTC	CASTVGGVIVHGYTF
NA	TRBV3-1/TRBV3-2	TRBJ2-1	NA	TGTGCCAGCAGCCACCTCTCAGGGGATTTCTACAATGAGCAGTTCTTC	CASSHLSGDFYNEQFF
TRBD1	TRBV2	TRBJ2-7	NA	TGTGCCAGCATTCCGGACAGGGCCTTCTCCTACGAGCAGTACTTC	CASIPDRAFSYEQYF
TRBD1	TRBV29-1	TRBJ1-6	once	TGCAGCGTTCAAGGACAGGGGAATTCACCCCTCCACTTT	CSVQGQGNSPLHF